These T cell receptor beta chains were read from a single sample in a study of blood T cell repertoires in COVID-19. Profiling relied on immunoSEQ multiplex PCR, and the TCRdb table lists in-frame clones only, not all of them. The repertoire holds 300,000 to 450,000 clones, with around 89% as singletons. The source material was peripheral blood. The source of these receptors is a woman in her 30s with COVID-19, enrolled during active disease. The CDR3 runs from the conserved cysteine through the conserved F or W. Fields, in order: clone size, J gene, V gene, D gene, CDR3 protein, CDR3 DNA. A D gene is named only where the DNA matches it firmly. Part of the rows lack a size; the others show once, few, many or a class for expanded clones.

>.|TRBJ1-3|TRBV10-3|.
CAISEGGSGNTIYF
TGTGCCATCAGTGAAGGGGGCTCTGGAAACACCATATATTTT
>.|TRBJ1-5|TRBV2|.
CASSDRVGNQPQHF
TGTGCCAGCAGTGACAGGGTGGGGAATCAGCCCCAGCATTTT
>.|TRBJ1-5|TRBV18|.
CASSPRAPGIYSNQPQHF
TGTGCCAGCTCACCGAGAGCCCCAGGGATTTATAGCAATCAGCCCCAGCATTTT
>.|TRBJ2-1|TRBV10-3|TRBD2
CAIRSGLAGSDEQFF
TGTGCCATCAGGTCGGGACTAGCGGGGTCGGATGAGCAGTTCTTC
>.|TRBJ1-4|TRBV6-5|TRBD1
CASSYSSRTGSEKLFF
TGTGCCAGCAGTTACTCGAGCAGGACAGGGAGTGAAAAACTGTTTTTT
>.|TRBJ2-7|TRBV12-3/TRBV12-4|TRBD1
CASSSTGPQYF
TGTGCCAGCAGTTCGACAGGGCCTCAGTACTTC
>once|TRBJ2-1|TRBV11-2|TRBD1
CASSQDRVEQFF
TGTGCCAGCAGTCAAGACAGGGTTGAGCAGTTCTTC
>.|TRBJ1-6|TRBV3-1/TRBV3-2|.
CASSQAGRSPLHF
TGTGCCAGCAGCCAAGCTGGGCGCTCACCCCTCCACTTT
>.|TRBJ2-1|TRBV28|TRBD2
CASSLRLAGFNNEQFF
TGTGCCAGCAGTTTAAGACTAGCGGGGTTCAACAATGAGCAGTTCTTC
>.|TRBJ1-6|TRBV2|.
CASTPGRAGVSPLHF
TGTGCCAGCACCCCTGGGAGGGCAGGGGTGTCACCCCTCCACTTT
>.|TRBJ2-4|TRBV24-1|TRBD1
CATSDRATRGSGNIQYF
TGTGCCACCAGTGACCGCGCGACCAGGGGGTCGGGGAACATTCAGTACTTC